There are a few counts of the clone carrying this TCR beta chain. Its target is not known. The sample originates from a study of cytomegalovirus exposure and HLA in healthy donors. Study-level findings and limits: Confirmation was obtained in vitro that three CMV-associated chains are specific for CMV antigens.

The study ran its PCR with 60 Vbeta and 13 Jbeta primers. The protocol was immunoSEQ multiplex PCR, while the TCRdb copy is restricted to in-frame clones and leaves out a portion. The sample has 200,000 or so clones, roughly 83% seen once. The CDR3 covers 17 residues. The clonotype was recovered from a male donor in good health and CMV-seropositive. The material sequenced was PBMCs. The V gene is TRBV21-1, the J gene TRBJ2-5; TRBD1 reflects the table's D call only, with no check against the DNA. TRBV21-1 is a known pseudogene. In nucleotides, the CDR3 is TGTGCCAGCAGCAAGGTCTGGACAGGGAGGATCCAAGAGACCCAGTACTTC. As protein: CASSKVWTGRIQETQYF.